Listed below are T cell receptor beta chains from one sample, sequenced in a study of cytomegalovirus exposure and HLA in healthy donors. This table comes from immunoSEQ multiplex PCR, and its TCRdb copy is limited to in-frame clones, with some not included. Of 180,000 or so clones listed, 75% to 80% are singletons. Input material: PBMCs. The receptors derive from a man aged 40-49 years in good health and CMV-seropositive. The CDR3 runs from the conserved cysteine through the conserved F or W.

v_gene: TRBV28; CDR3aa: CASSPGHWFRSSGANGLTF
v_gene: TRBV29-1; CDR3aa: CSVEARGPQETQYF
v_gene: TRBV18; CDR3aa: CASSPPNRAYEQYF
v_gene: TRBV30; CDR3aa: CAWSGGQPFETQYF
v_gene: TRBV2; CDR3aa: CASGGARRSYNEQFF
v_gene: TRBV19; CDR3aa: CASSIGDSNTEAFF
v_gene: TRBV19; CDR3aa: CASSSHRASGYGYTF
v_gene: TRBV7-3; CDR3aa: CASSLIGSSGSEQYF
v_gene: TRBV5-1; CDR3aa: CASSPLPGQGYNEQFF
v_gene: TRBV29-1; CDR3aa: CSAGQGAYEKLFF
v_gene: TRBV28; CDR3aa: CASTPGHRTTYEQYF
v_gene: TRBV10-3; CDR3aa: CAIKGQGYEQYF
v_gene: TRBV5-1; CDR3aa: CASSLAKEYNEQFF
v_gene: TRBV6-1; CDR3aa: CASSEVGDTQYF
v_gene: TRBV14; CDR3aa: CASSLSRGRFYEQYF
v_gene: TRBV5-1; CDR3aa: CASSFTGLDNSPLHF